A selection of T cell receptor beta chains follows, all from one sample in a study of blood T cell repertoires in COVID-19. Assay: immunoSEQ multiplex PCR; the TCRdb copy retains only in-frame clones and omits some. The sample yields tens of thousands of clones, roughly 87% seen once. The sample comprised peripheral blood. The receptors here all came from a man in his 60s with acute or convalescent COVID-19. Each CDR3 is given with its conserved first and last residue. Each record gives: CDR3 protein, CDR3 DNA, J gene, D gene, V gene, clone size. The D gene is left open where the match is weak. For some rows the clone size is stated as once, few or many, or as a class when expanded; others skip it.

CDR3 protein: CASRTGTGGNEQFF
CDR3 DNA: TGTGCCAGCAGGACCGGGACAGGGGGTAATGAGCAGTTCTTC
J gene: TRBJ2-1
D gene: TRBD1
V gene: TRBV2
clone size: once

CDR3 protein: CASSIQASGYNEQFF
CDR3 DNA: TGTGCCAGTAGTATTCAGGCTAGCGGGTACAATGAGCAGTTCTTC
J gene: TRBJ2-1
D gene: TRBD2
V gene: TRBV19
clone size: NA

CDR3 protein: CAWMGSGRSTEAFF
CDR3 DNA: TGTGCCTGGATGGGCTCAGGGCGGAGCACTGAAGCTTTCTTT
J gene: TRBJ1-1
D gene: NA
V gene: TRBV30
clone size: NA

CDR3 protein: CASSGDSVNQPQHF
CDR3 DNA: TGTGCCAGCAGCGGTGACTCTGTAAATCAGCCCCAGCATTTT
J gene: TRBJ1-5
D gene: NA
V gene: TRBV7-6
clone size: once

CDR3 protein: CASSRGAGNTIYF
CDR3 DNA: TGTGCCAGCTCAAGAGGCGCTGGAAACACCATATATTTT
J gene: TRBJ1-3
D gene: NA
V gene: TRBV18
clone size: few

CDR3 protein: CASSPDRVNTEAFF
CDR3 DNA: TGTGCCAGCAGTCCTGACAGGGTGAACACTGAAGCTTTCTTT
J gene: TRBJ1-1
D gene: TRBD1
V gene: TRBV6-5
clone size: NA

CDR3 protein: CASSPASGNSYEQYF
CDR3 DNA: TGCGCCAGCAGCCCCGCTAGCGGGAATTCCTACGAGCAGTACTTC
J gene: TRBJ2-7
D gene: TRBD2
V gene: TRBV5-1
clone size: NA

CDR3 protein: CASLRAGGYGYTF
CDR3 DNA: TGTGCCAGCCTCAGGGCTGGCGGCTATGGCTACACCTTC
J gene: TRBJ1-2
D gene: NA
V gene: TRBV5-6
clone size: NA

CDR3 protein: CASSLAGGLQFF
CDR3 DNA: TGTGCCAGCAGCCTAGCGGGAGGGCTGCAGTTCTTC
J gene: TRBJ2-1
D gene: TRBD2
V gene: TRBV7-8
clone size: many

CDR3 protein: CAWRGRGRDIQYF
CDR3 DNA: TGTGCCTGGAGGGGGAGGGGGAGGGACATTCAGTACTTC
J gene: TRBJ2-4
D gene: NA
V gene: TRBV30
clone size: NA

CDR3 protein: CAWTGGTGELFF
CDR3 DNA: TGTGCCTGGACAGGGGGCACCGGGGAGCTGTTTTTT
J gene: TRBJ2-2
D gene: TRBD1
V gene: TRBV30
clone size: NA

CDR3 protein: CASSILDRGDEQYF
CDR3 DNA: TGTGCCAGTAGTATCCTCGACAGGGGAGACGAGCAGTACTTC
J gene: TRBJ2-7
D gene: TRBD1
V gene: TRBV19
clone size: once

CDR3 protein: CASSQGVAVSPLGGQYF
CDR3 DNA: TGTGCCAGCAGCCAAGGGGTGGCGGTTTCCCCTCTTGGAGGGCAGTACTTC
J gene: TRBJ2-7
D gene: NA
V gene: TRBV14
clone size: NA

CDR3 protein: CASSAGGGTDTQYF
CDR3 DNA: TGTGCCAGCAGCGCCGGGGGGGGCACAGATACGCAGTATTTT
J gene: TRBJ2-3
D gene: TRBD2
V gene: TRBV9
clone size: NA

CDR3 protein: CASNDRAQETQYF
CDR3 DNA: TGTGCCAGCAACGACAGGGCCCAAGAGACCCAGTACTTC
J gene: TRBJ2-5
D gene: TRBD1
V gene: TRBV6-5
clone size: NA

CDR3 protein: CASSEGWGRRYGYTF
CDR3 DNA: TGTGCCAGCAGTGAAGGGTGGGGCAGAAGGTATGGCTACACCTTC
J gene: TRBJ1-2
D gene: NA
V gene: TRBV25-1
clone size: NA

CDR3 protein: CAISSSGREEETQYF
CDR3 DNA: TGTGCCATCAGTTCTAGCGGGAGGGAGGAAGAGACCCAGTACTTC
J gene: TRBJ2-5
D gene: TRBD2
V gene: TRBV10-3
clone size: few

CDR3 protein: CASSLNRGRESPLHF
CDR3 DNA: TGTGCCAGCAGCCTAAACAGGGGGCGAGAATCACCCCTCCACTTT
J gene: TRBJ1-6
D gene: TRBD1
V gene: TRBV11-1
clone size: NA

CDR3 protein: CASSSYSGQPQHF
CDR3 DNA: TGTGCCAGCAGTTCCTATTCGGGTCAGCCCCAGCATTTT
J gene: TRBJ1-5
D gene: NA
V gene: TRBV6-2/TRBV6-3
clone size: NA

CDR3 protein: CASSKESYDFSYNEQFF
CDR3 DNA: TGTGCCAGTAGTAAGGAGTCCTACGATTTCTCCTACAATGAGCAGTTCTTC
J gene: TRBJ2-1
D gene: NA
V gene: TRBV19
clone size: NA

CDR3 protein: CASRGTGGRETQYF
CDR3 DNA: TGTGCCAGCAGAGGGACAGGGGGTCGGGAGACCCAGTACTTC
J gene: TRBJ2-5
D gene: TRBD1
V gene: TRBV6-5
clone size: NA

CDR3 protein: CASSRVPGQGAGYTF
CDR3 DNA: TGTGCCAGCAGCCGCGTACCCGGCCAGGGCGCCGGCTACACCTTC
J gene: TRBJ1-2
D gene: NA
V gene: TRBV7-2
clone size: NA

CDR3 protein: CASSYSTDYEQYF
CDR3 DNA: TGTGCCAGCAGTTACTCTACAGACTACGAGCAGTACTTC
J gene: TRBJ2-7
D gene: NA
V gene: TRBV6-6
clone size: NA

CDR3 protein: CASSRTSGGTTDTQYF
CDR3 DNA: TGCGCCAGCAGCCGCACTAGCGGGGGCACCACAGATACGCAGTATTTT
J gene: TRBJ2-3
D gene: TRBD2
V gene: TRBV4-3
clone size: NA

CDR3 protein: CASSFGTVYGYTF
CDR3 DNA: TGTGCCAGCAGCTTCGGGACAGTCTATGGCTACACCTTC
J gene: TRBJ1-2
D gene: TRBD1
V gene: TRBV6-5
clone size: NA

CDR3 protein: CASSLGTGTNSGNTIYF
CDR3 DNA: TGCGCCAGCAGCTTAGGGACAGGGACCAACTCTGGAAACACCATATATTTT
J gene: TRBJ1-3
D gene: TRBD1
V gene: TRBV5-1
clone size: NA

CDR3 protein: CATSDSRGAGVSDTQYF
CDR3 DNA: TGTGCCACCAGTGATTCCCGAGGGGCAGGGGTGAGTGATACGCAGTATTTT
J gene: TRBJ2-3
D gene: NA
V gene: TRBV24-1
clone size: NA

CDR3 protein: CASSLSGSSTDTQYF
CDR3 DNA: TGTGCCAGCAGCCTTAGCGGGAGCAGCACAGATACGCAGTATTTT
J gene: TRBJ2-3
D gene: TRBD2
V gene: TRBV6-4
clone size: NA

CDR3 protein: CASSYGASTDTQYF
CDR3 DNA: TGTGCCAGCAGTTACGGTGCGAGCACAGATACGCAGTATTTT
J gene: TRBJ2-3
D gene: NA
V gene: TRBV6-2/TRBV6-3
clone size: NA

CDR3 protein: CASSLVGGEQFF
CDR3 DNA: TGCGCCAGCAGCTTGGTAGGAGGTGAGCAGTTCTTC
J gene: TRBJ2-1
D gene: NA
V gene: TRBV5-1
clone size: NA

CDR3 protein: CASSLNYNTGELFF
CDR3 DNA: TGTGCCAGCAGCTTGAACTACAACACCGGGGAGCTGTTTTTT
J gene: TRBJ2-2
D gene: NA
V gene: TRBV5-6
clone size: NA

CDR3 protein: CASSQAASSGANVLTF
CDR3 DNA: TGTGCCAGCAGCCAAGCAGCGAGCTCTGGGGCCAACGTCCTGACTTTC
J gene: TRBJ2-6
D gene: NA
V gene: TRBV4-2
clone size: once

CDR3 protein: CSVEEGGQPQHF
CDR3 DNA: TGCAGCGTTGAAGAGGGGGGTCAGCCCCAGCATTTT
J gene: TRBJ1-5
D gene: NA
V gene: TRBV29-1
clone size: NA

CDR3 protein: CASSTRRLYGYTF
CDR3 DNA: TGCGCCAGCAGTACACGGAGGCTCTATGGCTACACCTTC
J gene: TRBJ1-2
D gene: NA
V gene: TRBV10-2
clone size: NA

CDR3 protein: CASSQADLAGGVTEQYF
CDR3 DNA: TGTGCCAGCAGCCAAGCGGATCTAGCGGGAGGGGTTACTGAGCAGTACTTC
J gene: TRBJ2-7
D gene: TRBD2
V gene: TRBV4-2
clone size: few

CDR3 protein: CASSVPLIEADTQYF
CDR3 DNA: TGTGCCAGCAGTGTCCCGCTTATAGAGGCAGATACGCAGTATTTT
J gene: TRBJ2-3
D gene: NA
V gene: TRBV2
clone size: NA

CDR3 protein: CAGGRGEGQPQHF
CDR3 DNA: TGTGCCGGGGGGCGGGGGGAGGGTCAGCCCCAGCATTTT
J gene: TRBJ1-5
D gene: NA
V gene: TRBV6-5
clone size: once

CDR3 protein: CASSHLYRGLETQYF
CDR3 DNA: TGTGCCAGCAGCCATTTGTACAGGGGGCTAGAGACCCAGTACTTC
J gene: TRBJ2-5
D gene: TRBD1
V gene: TRBV14
clone size: NA

CDR3 protein: CASSQVPSGSINVYEQYF
CDR3 DNA: TGTGCCAGCAGCCAAGTACCTAGCGGGAGCATCAATGTCTACGAGCAGTACTTC
J gene: TRBJ2-7
D gene: TRBD2
V gene: TRBV3-1/TRBV3-2
clone size: NA

CDR3 protein: CASSLRDLNTEAFF
CDR3 DNA: TGTGCCAGCAGCTTGCGGGACTTGAACACTGAAGCTTTCTTT
J gene: TRBJ1-1
D gene: NA
V gene: TRBV5-4
clone size: NA

CDR3 protein: CASSATDNTEAFF
CDR3 DNA: TGTGCCAGTAGTGCCACAGATAACACTGAAGCTTTCTTT
J gene: TRBJ1-1
D gene: NA
V gene: TRBV19
clone size: NA

CDR3 protein: CASSPFGGWGETQYF
CDR3 DNA: TGTGCCAGTAGTCCCTTTGGGGGCTGGGGGGAGACCCAGTACTTC
J gene: TRBJ2-5
D gene: NA
V gene: TRBV19
clone size: NA

CDR3 protein: CASRTGQGAGTEAFF
CDR3 DNA: TGTGCCAGCAGGACCGGACAGGGGGCGGGGACTGAAGCTTTCTTT
J gene: TRBJ1-1
D gene: TRBD1
V gene: TRBV6-5
clone size: NA

CDR3 protein: CASSLRGSGGYEQYF
CDR3 DNA: TGCGCCAGCAGCTTGAGGGGTAGCGGGGGCTACGAGCAGTACTTC
J gene: TRBJ2-7
D gene: TRBD2
V gene: TRBV5-1
clone size: few

CDR3 protein: CASSTGQGLLEKLFF
CDR3 DNA: TGTGCCAGTAGTACCGGACAGGGGCTTTTAGAAAAACTGTTTTTT
J gene: TRBJ1-4
D gene: TRBD1
V gene: TRBV19
clone size: once

CDR3 protein: CASSDAGGRGDTQYF
CDR3 DNA: TGTGCCAGCAGCGACGCGGGGGGGCGAGGAGATACGCAGTATTTT
J gene: TRBJ2-3
D gene: TRBD2
V gene: TRBV6-6
clone size: NA

CDR3 protein: CASSPRQLGGNTIYF
CDR3 DNA: TGTGCCAGTAGTCCCCGACAGTTAGGGGGAAACACCATATATTTT
J gene: TRBJ1-3
D gene: NA
V gene: TRBV19
clone size: NA

CDR3 protein: CAWDYGNSGGEQYF
CDR3 DNA: TGTGCCTGGGACTACGGAAACAGCGGGGGGGAGCAGTACTTC
J gene: TRBJ2-7
D gene: TRBD2
V gene: TRBV30
clone size: NA

CDR3 protein: CASSYVPGEQYF
CDR3 DNA: TGTGCCAGCAGTTACGTACCGGGGGAGCAGTACTTC
J gene: TRBJ2-7
D gene: NA
V gene: TRBV6-2/TRBV6-3
clone size: once

CDR3 protein: CAISNDRGQFYTF
CDR3 DNA: TGTGCCATCAGTAACGACAGGGGGCAGTTCTACACCTTC
J gene: TRBJ1-2
D gene: TRBD1
V gene: TRBV10-3
clone size: few

CDR3 protein: CASSTGSGGAIYF
CDR3 DNA: TGTGCCAGCAGCACCGGGAGTGGAGGCGCCATATATTTT
J gene: TRBJ1-3
D gene: NA
V gene: TRBV7-2
clone size: NA

CDR3 protein: CATSKERNSPLHF
CDR3 DNA: TGTGCCACCTCTAAGGAGCGAAATTCACCCCTCCACTTT
J gene: TRBJ1-6
D gene: NA
V gene: TRBV19
clone size: few

CDR3 protein: CASSGQQGATHNEQFF
CDR3 DNA: TGTGCCAGCAGCGGTCAACAGGGGGCTACCCACAATGAGCAGTTCTTC
J gene: TRBJ2-1
D gene: TRBD1
V gene: TRBV11-2
clone size: few

CDR3 protein: CASSPVPLPGYEQYF
CDR3 DNA: TGTGCCAGCAGCCCGGTCCCGCTCCCTGGCTACGAGCAGTACTTC
J gene: TRBJ2-7
D gene: NA
V gene: TRBV5-5
clone size: NA

CDR3 protein: CASSPGLAGSYEQYF
CDR3 DNA: TGTGCCAGCAGTCCCGGACTAGCGGGATCCTACGAGCAGTACTTC
J gene: TRBJ2-7
D gene: TRBD2
V gene: TRBV5-4
clone size: NA

CDR3 protein: CATSEDRVFDTGELFF
CDR3 DNA: TGTGCCACCAGTGAGGACAGGGTGTTCGACACCGGGGAGCTGTTTTTT
J gene: TRBJ2-2
D gene: TRBD1
V gene: TRBV24-1
clone size: once

CDR3 protein: CASSLGTSGEGETQYF
CDR3 DNA: TGCGCCAGCAGCTTGGGGACTAGCGGGGAAGGAGAGACCCAGTACTTC
J gene: TRBJ2-5
D gene: TRBD2
V gene: TRBV5-1
clone size: NA

CDR3 protein: CASSPYKGAQEQYF
CDR3 DNA: TGTGCCAGCTCACCGTATAAGGGGGCGCAAGAGCAGTACTTC
J gene: TRBJ2-7
D gene: TRBD1
V gene: TRBV18
clone size: NA